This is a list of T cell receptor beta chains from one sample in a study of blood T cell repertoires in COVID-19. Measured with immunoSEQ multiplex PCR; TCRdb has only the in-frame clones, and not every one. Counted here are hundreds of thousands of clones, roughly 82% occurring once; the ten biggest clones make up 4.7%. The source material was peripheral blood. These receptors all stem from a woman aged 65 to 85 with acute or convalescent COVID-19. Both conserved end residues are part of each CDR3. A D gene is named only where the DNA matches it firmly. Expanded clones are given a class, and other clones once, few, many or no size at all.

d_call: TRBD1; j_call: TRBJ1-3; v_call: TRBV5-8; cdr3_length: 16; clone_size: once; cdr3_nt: TGTGCCAGCAGCTTGGGGGACAGCGGCTCTGGAAACACCATATATTTT; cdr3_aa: CASSLGDSGSGNTIYF
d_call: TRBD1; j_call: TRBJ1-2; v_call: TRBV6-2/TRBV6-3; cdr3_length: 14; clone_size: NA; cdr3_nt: TGTGCCAGCAGTTACCTGGGACAGATCTATGGCTACACCTTC; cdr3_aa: CASSYLGQIYGYTF
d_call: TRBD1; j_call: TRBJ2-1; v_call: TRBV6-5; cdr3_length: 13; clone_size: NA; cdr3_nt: TGTGCCAGCAGTTTCACAGGGGGCAATGAGCAGTTCTTC; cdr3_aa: CASSFTGGNEQFF
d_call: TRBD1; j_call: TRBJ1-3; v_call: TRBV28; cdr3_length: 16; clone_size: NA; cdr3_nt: TGTGCCAGCAGTTTCTACCCGGACAGGGCAGGAAACACCATATATTTT; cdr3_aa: CASSFYPDRAGNTIYF
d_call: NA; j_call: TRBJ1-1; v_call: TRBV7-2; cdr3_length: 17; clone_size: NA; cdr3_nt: TGTGCCAGCAGCTTAGTGGGGGGGGCCAGATCTAACACTGAAGCTTTCTTT; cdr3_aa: CASSLVGGARSNTEAFF
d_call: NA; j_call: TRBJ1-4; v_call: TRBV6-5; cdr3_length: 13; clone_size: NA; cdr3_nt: TGTGCCAGCAAGGCGGGGGCAGGTGAAAAACTGTTTTTT; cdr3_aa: CASKAGAGEKLFF
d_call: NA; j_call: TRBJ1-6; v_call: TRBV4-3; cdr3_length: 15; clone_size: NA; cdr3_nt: TGCGCCAGCAGCCTTACAGGGCTCTATAATTCACCCCTCCACTTT; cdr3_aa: CASSLTGLYNSPLHF
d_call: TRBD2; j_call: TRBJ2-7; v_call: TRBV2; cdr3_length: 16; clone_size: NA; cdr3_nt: TGTGCCAGCAGATTCGAGCAGGGGAGTGGGACTAGCGAGCAGTACTTC; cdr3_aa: CASRFEQGSGTSEQYF
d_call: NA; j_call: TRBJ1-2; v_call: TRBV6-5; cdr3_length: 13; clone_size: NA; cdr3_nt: TGTGCCAGCAGTTCGACACAGAACTATGGCTACACCTTC; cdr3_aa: CASSSTQNYGYTF
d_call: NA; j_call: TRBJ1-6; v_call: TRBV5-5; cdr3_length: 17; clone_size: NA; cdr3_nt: TGTGCCAGCAGCTTGGAAGGGCCAGGGGCGATCAATTCACCCCTCCACTTT; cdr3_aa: CASSLEGPGAINSPLHF
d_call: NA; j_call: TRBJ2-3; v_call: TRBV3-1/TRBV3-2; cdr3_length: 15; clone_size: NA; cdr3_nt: TGTGCCAGCAGCCCACCGGGACTGCGCACAGATACGCAGTATTTT; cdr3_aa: CASSPPGLRTDTQYF
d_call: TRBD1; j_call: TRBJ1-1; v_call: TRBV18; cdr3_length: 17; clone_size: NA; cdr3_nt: TGTGCCAGCTCACCTTTATGGACAGGGGAAGGGGACACTGAAGCTTTCTTT; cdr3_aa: CASSPLWTGEGDTEAFF
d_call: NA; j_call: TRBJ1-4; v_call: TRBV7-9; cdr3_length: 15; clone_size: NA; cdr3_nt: TGTGCCAGCAGCTTAGTCGAAAGTGCAGGTGAAAAACTGTTTTTT; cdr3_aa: CASSLVESAGEKLFF
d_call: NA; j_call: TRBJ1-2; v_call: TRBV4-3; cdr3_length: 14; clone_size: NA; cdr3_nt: TGCGCCAGCAGCCATTGGGGGCGCCCCTATGGCTACACCTTC; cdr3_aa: CASSHWGRPYGYTF
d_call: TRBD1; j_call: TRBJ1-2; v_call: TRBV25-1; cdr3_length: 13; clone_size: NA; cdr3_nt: TGTGCCAGCACCCCCGGGACAGGGGTTGGCTACACCTTC; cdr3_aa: CASTPGTGVGYTF
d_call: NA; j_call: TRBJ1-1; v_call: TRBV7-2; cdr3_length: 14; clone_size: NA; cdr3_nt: TGTGCCAGCAGCTTCTTCAGGGTGAACACTGAAGCTTTCTTT; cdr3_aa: CASSFFRVNTEAFF
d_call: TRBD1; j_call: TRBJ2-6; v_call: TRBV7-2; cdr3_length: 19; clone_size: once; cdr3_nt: TGTGCCAGCAGCTCTACAATAGAGGGGGCATTAACTGGGGCCAACGTCCTGACTTTC; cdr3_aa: CASSSTIEGALTGANVLTF
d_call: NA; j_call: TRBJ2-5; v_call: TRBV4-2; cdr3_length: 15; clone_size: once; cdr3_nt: TGTGCCAGCAGCCAAGACCGGGGTTCCCAAGAGACCCAGTACTTC; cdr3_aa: CASSQDRGSQETQYF
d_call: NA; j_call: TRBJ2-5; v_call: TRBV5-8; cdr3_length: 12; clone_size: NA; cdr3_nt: TGTGCCAGCAAGTATATCGGGTTATCCCAGTACTTC; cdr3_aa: CASKYIGLSQYF
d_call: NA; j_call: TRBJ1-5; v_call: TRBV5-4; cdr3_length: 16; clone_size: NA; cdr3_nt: TGTGCCAGCAGCTTGGGGGGCAGGACTAGCAATCAGCCCCAGCATTTT; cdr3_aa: CASSLGGRTSNQPQHF
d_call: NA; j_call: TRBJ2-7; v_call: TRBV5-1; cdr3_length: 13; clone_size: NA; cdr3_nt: TGCGCCAGCAGCTTGGACGACATATACGAGCAGTACTTC; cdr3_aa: CASSLDDIYEQYF
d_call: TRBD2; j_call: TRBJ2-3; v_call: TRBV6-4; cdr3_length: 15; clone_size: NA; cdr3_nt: TGTGCCAGCAGTGATTCGTGGACTAGTCCGGATACGCAGTATTTT; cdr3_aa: CASSDSWTSPDTQYF
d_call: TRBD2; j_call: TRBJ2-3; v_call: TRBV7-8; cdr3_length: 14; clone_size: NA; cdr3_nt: TGTGCCGTGTGGACTAGCGGGGGCCCAGATACGCAGTATTTT; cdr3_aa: CAVWTSGGPDTQYF
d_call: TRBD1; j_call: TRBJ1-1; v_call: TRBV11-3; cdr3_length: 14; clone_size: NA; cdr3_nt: TGTGCCAGCAGCCCAGGGGGCGCGAGCACTGAAGCTTTCTTT; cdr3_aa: CASSPGGASTEAFF
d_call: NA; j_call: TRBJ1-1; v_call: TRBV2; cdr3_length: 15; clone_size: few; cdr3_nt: TGTGCCAGCAGCCCACAGGGTCCCCGGAACACTGAAGCTTTCTTT; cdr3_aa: CASSPQGPRNTEAFF